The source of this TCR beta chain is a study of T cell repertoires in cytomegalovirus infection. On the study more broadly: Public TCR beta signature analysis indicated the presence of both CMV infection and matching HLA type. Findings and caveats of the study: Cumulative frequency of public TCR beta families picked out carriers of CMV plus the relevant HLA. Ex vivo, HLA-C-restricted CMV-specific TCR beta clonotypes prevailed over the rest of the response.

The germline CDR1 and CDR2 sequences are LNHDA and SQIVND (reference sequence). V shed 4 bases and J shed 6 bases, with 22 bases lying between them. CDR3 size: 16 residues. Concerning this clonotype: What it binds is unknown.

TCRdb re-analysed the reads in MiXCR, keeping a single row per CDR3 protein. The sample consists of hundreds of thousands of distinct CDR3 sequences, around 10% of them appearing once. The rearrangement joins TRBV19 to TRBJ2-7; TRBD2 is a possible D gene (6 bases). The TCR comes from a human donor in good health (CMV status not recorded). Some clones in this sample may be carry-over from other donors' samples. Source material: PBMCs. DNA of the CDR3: TGTGCCAGTAGTAACCTTAGGGGAGGCTCTTGGAGCGAGCAGTACTTC. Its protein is CASSNLRGGSWSEQYF. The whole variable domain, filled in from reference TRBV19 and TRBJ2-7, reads DGGITQSPKYLFRKEGQNVTLSCEQNLNHDAMYWYRQDPGQGLRLIYYSQIVNDFQKGDIAEGYSVSREKKESFPLTVTSAQKNPTAFYLCASSNLRGGSWSEQYFGPGTRLTVT.